This TCR beta chain comes out of a study of control samples from healthy donors and cancer patients. Germline V gives CDR1 SGHRS, CDR2 YFSETQ. This CDR3 spans 14 amino acids. Trimming left V 3 bases short and J 5 bases short, with 12 bases between. Profiling relied on immunoSEQ multiplex PCR, and the TCRdb table lists in-frame clones only, not all of them. The table shows 70,000 to 80,000 clones, with about 90% occurring only once. The genes are TRBV5-1 and TRBJ2-1, with a weak D call TRBD2 (5 bases). The sequenced sample was blood. The source of this sequence is a woman between 45 and 65 years old in good health. CDR3 sequence reads: CASSSLDGNNEQFF. CDR3 DNA: TGCGCCAGCAGCTCACTAGATGGGAACAATGAGCAGTTCTTC.